The 32 T cell receptor beta chains below all came from one sample that was sequenced in a study of T cells after yellow fever vaccination. TCRdb reanalysed the 5' RACE reads using MiXCR and keeps one entry per CDR3 protein. The data show some 260,000 distinct CDR3 sequences, around 4.9% seen once. The starting material was CD4+ T cells sorted from PBMCs, obtained on the day of the yellow fever booster vaccination. The receptors originated from a man between 18 and 29 years old who received the YFV17D yellow fever vaccine.

V and J are TRBV24-1 and TRBJ2-3; D is unclear. The CDR3 sequence is 12 residues long. Trimming removed 9 bases at V and 8 bases at J, with 14 bases between. CDR1 is KGHDR and CDR2 is SFDVKD in the germline V gene. For the CDR3, the DNA is TGTGCCACCGCCGCTGGGTTCGCTACGCAGTATTTT. Amino acids: CATAAGFATQYF.

This clonotype was observed a few times. The chain joins TRBV20-1 to TRBJ1-2; D is unresolved. From germline, CDR1 is DFQATT and CDR2 SNEGSKA (reference sequence). This CDR3 spans 14 amino acids. The CDR3 spells CTTPMPGGRYGYTF. CDR3 DNA: TGCACCACACCTATGCCGGGCGGTCGATATGGCTACACCTTC.

At least ten counts were recorded for this clonotype. This sequence joins TRBV20-1 and TRBJ2-2, with D perhaps matching TRBD1 or TRBD2 (5 bases each). The V gene lost 7 bases and the J gene lost 4 bases, with 16 bases spanning the gap. CDR1 is DFQATT and CDR2 is SNEGSKA in the germline V gene (reference sequence). The CDR3 contains 14 residues. CDR3 sequence reads: CSEGPSIVTGELFF. For the CDR3, the DNA is TGCAGTGAGGGACCGAGTATAGTCACCGGGGAGCTGTTTTTT.

This clonotype showed up many times. The chain recombines TRBV28 with TRBJ2-6; D unresolved. Trimming cost V 4 bases and J 2 bases, with 6 bases left between them. The CDR3 sequence is 14 residues long. Per the germline V gene, CDR1 is MDHEN and CDR2 is SYDVKM. The CDR3 DNA reads TGTGCCAGCAGTTCCCCTACTGGGGCCAACGTCCTGACTTTC. It encodes CASSSPTGANVLTF.

The chain recombines TRBV28 with TRBJ1-1; D ambiguous. This CDR3 is 14 amino acids long. Trimming stripped 6 bases from V and 6 bases from J, with 17 bases between. CDR1 is MDHEN, CDR2 SYDVKM, per germline. In DNA, the CDR3 is TGTGCCAGCAGGGTAGTTCCTCTTTACCCTGAAGCTTTCTTT. Amino acids: CASRVVPLYPEAFF.

This clonotype was counted ten times or more. V is TRBV2 and J is TRBJ2-7; the D is unclear. The CDR3 length is 13 residues. The V and J ends lost 1 base and 2 bases respectively, with 6 bases between them. Looked up from germline, CDR1 is SNHLY and CDR2 is FYNNEI. The CDR3 is CASSEGQTYEQYV. Here the CDR3 DNA reads TGTGCCAGCAGTGAAGGTCAGACCTACGAGCAGTACGTC.

This clonotype was detected only a few times. The chain couples TRBV7-2 to TRBJ1-2; tentatively, D is TRBD1 (5 bases). The germline V and J ends were trimmed by 6 bases and 7 bases, with 12 bases remaining between them. Germline CDR1 is SGHTA and CDR2 is FQGNSA. This CDR3 has 12 amino acids. The CDR3 spells CASSRGVLGYTF. The DNA of the CDR3 is TGTGCCAGCAGTCGGGGGGTACTTGGCTACACCTTC.

Here the CDR3 reads CSAATSGGAREQYF. The CDR3 nucleotides are TGCAGTGCAGCCACTAGCGGGGGGGCCCGCGAGCAGTACTTC. V is TRBV20-1 and J is TRBJ2-7; TRBD2 matches at 13 bases. Germline CDR1 reads DFQATT; CDR2 reads SNEGSKA (reference sequence). With 6 bases clipped from V and 6 bases from J, the junction kept 8 bases outside the gene matches. The CDR3 has 14 amino acids.

This clonotype was seen at least ten times. This chain connects TRBV7-2 to TRBJ2-4; the match to TRBD1 covers 9 bases. CDR1 and CDR2 (germline): SGHTA, FQGNSA. The J segment lost 0 bases and the V segment lost 5 bases, leaving 11 bases of the junction unmatched. The CDR3 sequence is 18 residues long. In DNA form, the CDR3 reads TGTGCCAGCAGCCAAGACAGGGGGGGCTGGGTAGCCAAAAACATTCAGTACTTC. It specifies CASSQDRGGWVAKNIQYF. Full variable domain (outside the CDR3, taken from reference TRBV7-2 and TRBJ2-4): GAGVSQSPSNKVTEKGKDVELRCDPISGHTALYWYRQSLGQGLEFLIYFQGNSAPDKSGLPSDRFSAERTGGSVSTLTIQRTQQEDSAVYLCASSQDRGGWVAKNIQYFGAGTRLSVL.

The chain links TRBV29-1 to TRBJ1-4, with 8 bases aligning to TRBD1. This CDR3 has 14 amino acids. Germline assignment: CDR1 SQVTM and CDR2 ANQGSEA. V gave up 6 bases and J gave up 6 bases; unmatched junction bases: 9. CDR3 in amino acids: CSVGQGYPDEKLFF. The CDR3 nucleotides read TGCAGCGTCGGACAGGGTTACCCTGATGAAAAACTGTTTTTT. The whole variable domain, filled in from reference TRBV29-1 and TRBJ1-4, reads SAVISQKPSRDICQRGTSLTIQCQVDSQVTMMFWYRQQPGQSLTLIATANQGSEATYESGFVIDKFPISRPNLTFSTLTVSNMSPEDSSIYLCSVGQGYPDEKLFFGSGTQLSVL.

This chain uses TRBV9 with TRBJ2-5; 8 nucleotides align to TRBD1. The CDR3 consists of 14 residues. Trimming cost V 3 bases and J 4 bases; bases outside gene matches: 5. Germline V gene lookup returns CDR1 SGDLS and CDR2 YYNGEE. CDR3 sequence: CASSGQGTSETQYF. The DNA for the CDR3 is TGTGCCAGCAGCGGACAGGGGACTTCAGAGACCCAGTACTTC.

This clonotype was detected only a few times. The gene calls are TRBV12-5 and TRBJ1-1; D call uncertain. Between the trimmed V and J ends, which lost 5 bases and 8 bases, there was a span of 15 bases. The CDR3 covers 13 residues. Germline V gene lookup returns CDR1 LGHNT and CDR2 FRNRAP. The DNA for the CDR3 is TGTGCTAGTGGTCCTCCAGAAGGAACCGAAGCTTTCTTT. Protein: CASGPPEGTEAFF.

The V and J genes are TRBV23-1 and TRBJ1-6; D is possibly TRBD1 (5 bases). TRBV23-1 is marked as an open reading frame, function uncertain. Trimming took 4 bases from V and 6 from J, leaving 16 bases between them. The CDR3 loop spans 16 amino acids. The DNA for the CDR3 is TGCGCCAGCAGTCCTCAGGGTTGGGTCTCTAATTCACCCCTCCACTTT. It yields the protein CASSPQGWVSNSPLHF.

The chain employs TRBV10-3 and TRBJ1-3, with a tentative D call TRBD1 (5 bases). The CDR3 loop spans 12 amino acids. With 4 bases removed from V and 7 bases from J, the gap between germline ends came to 8 bases. Germline loops: CDR1 ENHRY, CDR2 SYGVKD. Here the CDR3 reads CAISAKGNTIYF. The CDR3 nucleotides are TGTGCCATCAGTGCCAAGGGGAACACCATATATTTT.

The rearrangement links TRBV5-1 to TRBJ1-4, with 7 bases identical to TRBD1. The CDR3 runs 15 residues. Looked up from germline, CDR1 is SGHRS and CDR2 is YFSETQ. J lost 7 bases, V lost 4 bases, and 10 bases had no gene match. DNA of the CDR3: TGCGCCAGCAGCCCAGACAGGGCCCGGGGTGAAAAACTGTTTTTT. Amino acids: CASSPDRARGEKLFF.

The CDR3 coding sequence is TGTGCCAGCAGCTCGGACGGATTCTCTGGAAACACCATATATTTT. Protein sequence: CASSSDGFSGNTIYF. V is TRBV7-2 and J is TRBJ1-3, with D unclear. This CDR3 has 15 residues. Germline V gene data show CDR1 as SGHTA and CDR2 as FQGNSA. Trimming removed 4 bases from V and 0 bases from J, with 10 bases in between.

V gene TRBV28 combines with J gene TRBJ2-7; 7 bases align to TRBD1. This CDR3 comprises 15 residues. V gave up 4 bases and J gave up 2 bases; unmatched junction bases: 8. CDR1 is MDHEN and CDR2 is SYDVKM in the germline V gene. The CDR3 coding sequence is TGTGCCAGCAGTTCGACCCAGGGGGTTGCCTACGAGCAGTACGTC. It translates to CASSSTQGVAYEQYV.

This clonotype was seen ten or more times. The chain employs TRBV5-1 and TRBJ2-1, with TRBD2 identical over 12 bases. CDR1 and CDR2 from the germline V gene are SGHRS and YFSETQ. CDR3 length equals 17 residues. V shed 0 bases and J 4 bases; nucleotides not matched to a gene: 5. The CDR3 bases are TGCGCCAGCAGCTTGGCCCCGACTAGCGGGGGATACAATGAGCAGTTCTTC. Translating gives CASSLAPTSGGYNEQFF.

This clonotype was seen ten or more times. The rearrangement links TRBV10-3 to TRBJ2-7; D ambiguous. V lost 6 bases, J lost 0 bases, and 6 bases lay in between. The V gene's germline CDR1 is ENHRY and CDR2 SYGVKD. CDR3 size: 12 residues. The CDR3 region is CAIRHDSYEQYF. In DNA form, the CDR3 reads TGTGCCATCAGGCATGACTCCTACGAGCAGTACTTC.

With respect to this clonotype: Since a much larger clone is just one base distant, this may be a read error. The rearrangement uses TRBV7-2 and TRBJ2-1; a weak D match, TRBD2 (5 bases). This CDR3 has 15 amino acids. Germline V gene sequence: CDR1 SGHTA, CDR2 FQGNSA. CDR3 loop: CASSLVSYSGGEQLF. The CDR3, as DNA: TGTGCCAGCAGCTTAGTTTCTTACTCTGGAGGTGAGCAGCTCTTC.

This clonotype was observed many times. The gene calls are TRBV7-3 and TRBJ2-7; a possible D gene is TRBD2 (5 bases). CDR3 length: 12 residues. V was clipped by 4 bases and J by 7 bases, with 11 bases between them. The V gene's germline CDR1 is SGHTA and CDR2 FQGTGA. The CDR3 nucleotides are TGTGCCAGCAGCTCCCGGACGGGGGAGCAGTACTTC. Amino acids: CASSSRTGEQYF.

This clonotype was seen more than once but under ten times. The J gene is TRBJ2-5, the V gene TRBV19, with TRBD2 identical over 11 bases. Germline CDR1 and CDR2: LNHDA and SQIVND (reference sequence). CDR3 length: 20 residues. V was pared by 2 bases and J by 5 bases, with 19 bases of the junction left unmatched. DNA of the CDR3: TGTGCCAGTAGTATATCACGCTGGGTAGCGGGGGGGAAAACGGCGGAGACCCAGTACTTC. Encoded protein: CASSISRWVAGGKTAETQYF.

This clonotype has at least ten counts. This chain links TRBV4-2 with TRBJ2-7; D is possibly TRBD1 (8 bases). In germline, CDR1 is LGHNA, CDR2 YNFKEQ. The length of the CDR3 is 15 residues. Between the trimmed V and J ends, which lost 4 bases and 1 base, there was a span of 14 bases. The CDR3 DNA reads TGTGCCAGCAGCCGACAGGGGACTAATTCCTACGAGCAGTACTTC. Amino acids: CASSRQGTNSYEQYF.

CDR3 sequence: CATREVNEKLFF. CDR3 sequence (DNA): TGTGCCACCCGGGAAGTCAATGAAAAACTGTTTTTT. The V and J genes are TRBV28 and TRBJ1-4; no reliable D call. CDR1 MDHEN and CDR2 SYDVKM come from the germline V gene. Trimming removed 10 bases at V and 5 bases at J, with 11 bases between. The CDR3 spans 12 residues.

The chain employs TRBV4-3 and TRBJ1-2; no definite D call. The germline V gene encodes CDR1 LGHNA and CDR2 YSLEER. The CDR3 consists of 16 residues. The V end was cut by 0 bases, the J end by 4 bases, with 15 bases between. This CDR3 reads CASSQDLLTAVYGYTF. The CDR3 coding sequence is TGCGCCAGCAGCCAAGATCTCCTAACAGCCGTCTATGGCTACACCTTC.

This clonotype occurred many times. This chain uses TRBV7-9 with TRBJ1-1, with D hard to call. Trimming pared 2 bases from V and 0 bases from J, leaving 7 bases between. Germline assignment: CDR1 SEHNR and CDR2 FQNEAQ (reference sequence). The CDR3 has 14 amino acids. The CDR3 sequence: CASSLRRMNTEAFF. DNA for the CDR3: TGTGCCAGCAGCTTACGGCGGATGAACACTGAAGCTTTCTTT. The whole variable domain, filled in from reference TRBV7-9 and TRBJ1-1, reads DTGVSQNPRHKITKRGQNVTFRCDPISEHNRLYWYRQTLGQGPEFLTYFQNEAQLEKSRLLSDRFSAERPKGSFSTLEIQRTEQGDSAMYLCASSLRRMNTEAFFGQGTRLTVV.

The V gene is TRBV5-1, the J gene TRBJ2-1; D not resolved. CDR3 length: 12 residues. The V end lost 6 bases, the J end lost 7 bases, and 11 bases lay between the germline ends. The germline V gene encodes CDR1 SGHRS and CDR2 YFSETQ. In DNA, the CDR3 is TGCGCCAGCATGTTTACGGAGAATGAGCAGTTCTTC. Translating gives CASMFTENEQFF.

This clonotype was observed a handful of times. The rearrangement joins TRBV20-1 to TRBJ2-2; 9 nucleotides align to TRBD2. The V segment lost 5 bases and the J segment 6 bases; nucleotides outside the gene matches: 10. CDR3 length equals 15 residues. Germline loops: CDR1 DFQATT, CDR2 SNEGSKA (reference sequence). The CDR3 loop reads CSAHPGLASPGELFF. The CDR3 DNA reads as TGCAGTGCTCACCCGGGACTAGCCTCTCCCGGGGAGCTGTTTTTT.

At least ten counts were recorded for this clonotype. V is TRBV28 and J is TRBJ1-2, with TRBD1 as a possible D gene (6 bases). The length of the CDR3 is 13 residues. The germline V and J ends were trimmed by 2 bases and 5 bases, with 9 bases remaining between them. Per the germline V gene, CDR1 is MDHEN and CDR2 is SYDVKM. CDR3 in amino acids: CASSLGQQYGYTF. Written as DNA, the CDR3 is TGTGCCAGCAGTTTAGGACAGCAATATGGCTACACCTTC.

This clonotype was detected only a few times. This sequence joins TRBV18 and TRBJ2-3; TRBD2 is a possible D gene (5 bases). Looked up from germline, CDR1 is KGHSH and CDR2 is LQKENI. This CDR3 is built from 15 residues. The ends were cut back, 3 bases at V and 0 bases at J, with 10 bases in the middle. CDR3 nucleotide sequence: TGTGCCAGCTCACCTTCAGCGGTTAGCACAGATACGCAGTATTTT. It is translated as CASSPSAVSTDTQYF.

CDR3 residues: CASSVGVADTQYF. DNA for the CDR3: TGTGCCAGCAGCGTAGGGGTGGCAGATACGCAGTATTTT. The rearrangement links TRBV9 to TRBJ2-3, with D unclear. The V end lost 0 bases, the J end lost 4 bases, and 6 bases lay between the germline ends. The germline CDR1 and CDR2 sequences are SGDLS and YYNGEE. CDR3 length: 13 amino acids.

This sequence joins TRBV7-2 and TRBJ1-6; no definite D call. In germline, CDR1 is SGHTA, CDR2 FQGNSA. The germline V and J ends were trimmed by 2 bases and 3 bases, with 8 bases remaining between them. The CDR3 has 15 residues. The CDR3 DNA is TGTGCCAGCAGCTTACTGGGTGTCTATAATTCACCCCTCCACTTT. Its translation is CASSLLGVYNSPLHF.